This TCR beta chain appears in the sequencing data of a study of STAT5B mutations in CD4+ large granular lymphocyte leukemia. Only in-frame clones appear in the TCRdb table, and some are missing; sequencing was by immunoSEQ multiplex PCR. Of roughly 30,000 clones listed, 72% are singletons. From germline, CDR1 is SGDLS and CDR2 YYNGEE. CDR3 size: 14 residues. Deletions cut 4 bases from V and 4 bases from J, with 15 bases between. The source material was CD4+ T cells from blood buffy coats. The chain employs TRBV9 and TRBJ2-7; D tentatively fits TRBD1 or TRBD2 (5 bases each). The clonotype originates from a human donor in good health. The CDR3 protein is CASSFTGTEYEQYF. As DNA, the CDR3 is TGTGCCAGCAGCTTTACCGGGACGGAATACGAGCAGTACTTC.